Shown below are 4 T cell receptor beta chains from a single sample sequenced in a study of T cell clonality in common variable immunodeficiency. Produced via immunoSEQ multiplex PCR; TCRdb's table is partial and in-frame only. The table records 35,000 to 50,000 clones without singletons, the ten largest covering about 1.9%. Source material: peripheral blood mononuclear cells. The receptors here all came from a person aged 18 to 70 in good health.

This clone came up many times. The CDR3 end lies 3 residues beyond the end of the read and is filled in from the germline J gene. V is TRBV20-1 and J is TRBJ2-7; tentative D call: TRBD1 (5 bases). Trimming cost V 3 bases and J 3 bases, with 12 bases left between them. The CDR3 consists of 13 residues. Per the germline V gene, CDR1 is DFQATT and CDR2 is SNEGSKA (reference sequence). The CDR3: CSASTPDSYEQYF. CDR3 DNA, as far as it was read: TGCAGTGCTAGTACCCCAGACAGCTACGAG.

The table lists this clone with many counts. CDR3 in amino acids: CASSLGAGDTGELFF. CDR3 DNA (partial): TGTGCCAGCAGCTTGGGGGCGGGGGACACCGGGGAG. The chain employs TRBV5-6 and TRBJ2-2; 7 bases are shared with TRBD2. The CDR3 end lies 3 residues beyond the end of the read and is filled in from the germline J gene. The CDR3 runs 15 residues. The junction had 2 bases not matched to a gene; V was cut back by 0 bases and J by 3 bases. Germline V gene lookup returns CDR1 SGHDT and CDR2 YYEEEE. Variable domain in full (rest from reference TRBV5-6 and TRBJ2-2): DAGVTQSPTHLIKTRGQQVTLRCSPKSGHDTVSWYQQALGQGPQFIFQYYEEEERQRGNFPDRFSGHQFPNYSSELNVNALLLGDSALYLCASSLGAGDTGELFFGEGSRLTVL.

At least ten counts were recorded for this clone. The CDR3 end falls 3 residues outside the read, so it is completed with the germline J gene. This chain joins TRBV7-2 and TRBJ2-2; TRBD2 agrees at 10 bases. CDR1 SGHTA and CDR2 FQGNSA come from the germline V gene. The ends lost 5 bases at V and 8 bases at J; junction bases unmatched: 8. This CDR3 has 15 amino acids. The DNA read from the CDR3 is TGTGCCAGCAGCAGAAGCGGGAGGGCCAGGGGGGAG. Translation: CASSRSGRARGE. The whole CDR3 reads CASSRSGRARGELFF.

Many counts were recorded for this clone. CDR3 bases read: TGCAGTGCTGTCGGGACAAACAAGGTCTCTGGAAACACC. Residues: CSAVGTNKVSGNT. The full-length CDR3 reads as CSAVGTNKVSGNTIYF. The V gene is TRBV20-1, the J gene TRBJ1-3; tentatively, D is TRBD1 (6 bases). The DNA ends 3 residues before the CDR3 does, and the rest of the CDR3 is filled in from the germline J gene. The CDR3 consists of 16 residues. Looked up from germline, CDR1 is DFQATT and CDR2 is SNEGSKA (reference sequence). The ends were cut back, 5 bases at V and 0 bases at J, with 17 bases in the middle.